Each of the 9 T cell receptor beta chains below was sequenced from the same sample in a study of CXCR4 blockade with PD-1 therapy in pancreatic cancer. Clones were read by immunoSEQ multiplex PCR, and TCRdb kept only the in-frame ones, dropping some. The sample contains around 2,700 clones, roughly two fifths of which appear only once. The sequenced sample consisted of tumor tissue. These TCRs come from a human donor with pancreatic ductal adenocarcinoma.

This clone was seen more than once but under ten times. V usage is TRBV6-8 and J usage is TRBJ2-7; D is perhaps TRBD2 (7 bases). The CDR3 runs 13 residues. CDR1 MNHGY and CDR2 SAAAGT come from the germline V gene. V gave up 5 bases and J gave up 7 bases, with 15 bases separating them. The CDR3: CASSGGAPREQYF. The DNA for the CDR3 is TGTGCCAGCAGTGGGGGGGCCCCCCGGGAGCAGTACTTC.

This chain links TRBV6-8 with TRBJ1-3; D unclear. This CDR3 is 13 amino acids long. Trimming shortened V by 2 bases and J by 4 bases, and 6 bases separated the two germline ends. The V gene's germline CDR1 is MNHGY and CDR2 SAAAGT. The CDR3 bases are TGTGCCAGCAGTTACCTTTCCGGAAACACCATATATTTT. It is translated as CASSYLSGNTIYF.

V usage is TRBV15 and J usage is TRBJ1-5, with D unresolved. V gave up 1 base and J gave up 0 bases, with 10 bases separating them. This CDR3 contains 16 residues. The germline gives CDR1 LNHNV, CDR2 YYDKDF (reference sequence). The CDR3 region has the DNA TGTGCCACCAGCAGAGCGGTCAGTTATAGCAATCAGCCCCAGCATTTT. This sequence encodes CATSRAVSYSNQPQHF. Full variable domain (missing parts from reference TRBV15 and TRBJ1-5): DAMVIQNPRYQVTQFGKPVTLSCSQTLNHNVMYWYQQKSSQAPKLLFHYYDKDFNNEADTPDNFQSRRPNTSFCFLDIRSPGLGDTAMYLCATSRAVSYSNQPQHFGDGTRLSIL.

The chain carries TRBV15 and TRBJ2-1; 12 bases are a match to TRBD2. This CDR3 spans 17 amino acids. Germline V gene lookup returns CDR1 LNHNV and CDR2 YYDKDF (reference sequence). The junction had 11 bases not matched to a gene; V was cut back by 3 bases and J by 8 bases. The CDR3 region has the DNA TGTGCCACCAGCAGCCCTTACCTAGCGGGAGGGTCCGATGAGCAGTTCTTC. It yields the protein CATSSPYLAGGSDEQFF.

By frequency in the sample, this clone is medium-sized. This chain joins TRBV4-1 and TRBJ1-2; D might be TRBD1 (5 bases). Trimming shortened V by 0 bases and J by 2 bases, and 16 bases separated the two germline ends. CDR1 and CDR2 from the germline V gene are MGHRA and YSYEKL. The length of the CDR3 is 17 residues. CDR3 amino acids: CASSQDIRDQRNYGYTF. CDR3 bases: TGCGCCAGCAGCCAAGATATCCGGGACCAACGGAACTATGGCTACACCTTC.

The chain recombines TRBV7-5 with TRBJ2-7; the table's D call of TRBD2 was not tested on the DNA. TRBV7-5 is a known pseudogene. This CDR3 has 14 residues. CDR3 nucleotides: TGTGCCAGCAGCTTCGGGGGGAACGCCTACGAGCAGTACTTC. Encoded protein: CASSFGGNAYEQYF.

This clone occurred a few times. The gene calls are TRBV2 and TRBJ2-4; no clear D gene. V shed 4 bases and J shed 8 bases, with 12 bases lying between them. CDR3 length: 13 amino acids. The germline CDR1 and CDR2 sequences are SNHLY and FYNNEI. Here the CDR3 reads CASSVGSWDIQYF. The CDR3 DNA is TGTGCCAGCAGTGTGGGCTCCTGGGACATTCAGTACTTC.

J is TRBJ2-7 and V is TRBV14, with D tentatively TRBD1 or TRBD2 (5 bases each). CDR3 length: 13 amino acids. Germline CDR1 is SGHDN and CDR2 is FVKESK. V lost 7 bases, J lost 6 bases, and 16 bases lay in between. The CDR3 nucleotides are TGTGCCAGCAACCATATACGGGGCTTCGAGCAGTACTTC. This codes for CASNHIRGFEQYF.

The chain combines TRBV5-1 with TRBJ1-5, with D perhaps matching TRBD1 (6 bases). With 5 bases removed from V and 1 base from J, the gap between germline ends came to 10 bases. The CDR3 runs 14 residues. CDR1 and CDR2 (germline): SGHRS, YFSETQ. The CDR3 bases are TGCGCCAGCAGGATGGACAGCAGCAATCAGCCCCAGCATTTT. Translated, it gives CASRMDSSNQPQHF.